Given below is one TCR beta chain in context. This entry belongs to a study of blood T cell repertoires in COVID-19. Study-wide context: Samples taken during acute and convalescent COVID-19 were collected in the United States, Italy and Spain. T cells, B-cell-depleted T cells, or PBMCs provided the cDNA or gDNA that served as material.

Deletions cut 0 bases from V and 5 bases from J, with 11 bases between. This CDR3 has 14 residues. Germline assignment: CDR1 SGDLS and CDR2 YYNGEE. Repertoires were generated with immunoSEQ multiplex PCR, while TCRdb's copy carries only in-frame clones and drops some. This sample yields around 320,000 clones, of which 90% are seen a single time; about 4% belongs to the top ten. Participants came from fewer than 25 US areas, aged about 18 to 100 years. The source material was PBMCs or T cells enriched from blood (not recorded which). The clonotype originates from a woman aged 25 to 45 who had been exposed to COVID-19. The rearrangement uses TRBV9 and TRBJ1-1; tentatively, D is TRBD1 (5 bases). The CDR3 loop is CASSVAEGLTEAFF. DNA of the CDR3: TGTGCCAGCAGCGTAGCGGAGGGACTAACTGAAGCTTTCTTT.